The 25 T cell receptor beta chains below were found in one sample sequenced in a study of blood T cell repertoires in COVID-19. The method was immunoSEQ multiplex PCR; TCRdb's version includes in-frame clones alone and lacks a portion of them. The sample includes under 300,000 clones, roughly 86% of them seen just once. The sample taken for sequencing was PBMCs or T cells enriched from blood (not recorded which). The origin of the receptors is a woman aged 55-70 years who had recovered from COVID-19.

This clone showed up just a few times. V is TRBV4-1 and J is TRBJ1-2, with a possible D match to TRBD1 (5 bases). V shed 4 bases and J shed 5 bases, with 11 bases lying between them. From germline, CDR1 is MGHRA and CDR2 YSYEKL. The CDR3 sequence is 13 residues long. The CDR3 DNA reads TGCGCCAGCAGCCTCCAGGAGGGGTATGGCTACACCTTC. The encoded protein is CASSLQEGYGYTF.

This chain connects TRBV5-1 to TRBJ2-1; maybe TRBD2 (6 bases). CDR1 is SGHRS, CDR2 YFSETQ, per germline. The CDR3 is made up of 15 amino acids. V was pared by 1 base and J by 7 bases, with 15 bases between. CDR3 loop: CASSLITSLFNEQFF. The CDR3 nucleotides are TGCGCCAGCAGCTTGATAACTAGCTTGTTTAATGAGCAGTTCTTC.

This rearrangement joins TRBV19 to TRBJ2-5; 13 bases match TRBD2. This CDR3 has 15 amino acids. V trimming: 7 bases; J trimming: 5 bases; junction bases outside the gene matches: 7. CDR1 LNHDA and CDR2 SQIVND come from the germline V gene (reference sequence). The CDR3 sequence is CASTDRTSGSETQYF. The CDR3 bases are TGTGCCAGTACCGACAGGACTAGCGGGAGTGAGACCCAGTACTTC. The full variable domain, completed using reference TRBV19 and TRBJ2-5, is DGGITQSPKYLFRKEGQNVTLSCEQNLNHDAMYWYRQDPGQGLRLIYYSQIVNDFQKGDIAEGYSVSREKKESFPLTVTSAQKNPTAFYLCASTDRTSGSETQYFGPGTRLLVL.

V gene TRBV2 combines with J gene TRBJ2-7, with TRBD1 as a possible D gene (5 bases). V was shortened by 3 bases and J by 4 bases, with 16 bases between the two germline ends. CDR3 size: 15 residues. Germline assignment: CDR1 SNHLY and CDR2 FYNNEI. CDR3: CASSEDTRINYEQYF. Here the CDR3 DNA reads TGTGCCAGCAGTGAGGACACCCGAATAAATTACGAGCAGTACTTC.

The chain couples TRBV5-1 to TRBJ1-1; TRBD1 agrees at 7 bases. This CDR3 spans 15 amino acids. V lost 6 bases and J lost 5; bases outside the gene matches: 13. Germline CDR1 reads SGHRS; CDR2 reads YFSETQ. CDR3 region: CASTVSGGGETEAFF. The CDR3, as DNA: TGCGCCAGCACAGTTTCAGGGGGTGGGGAAACTGAAGCTTTCTTT.

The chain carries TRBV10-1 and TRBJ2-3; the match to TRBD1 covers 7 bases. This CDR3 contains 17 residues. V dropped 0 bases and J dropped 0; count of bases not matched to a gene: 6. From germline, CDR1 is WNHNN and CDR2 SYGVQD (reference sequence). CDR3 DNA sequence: TGCGCCAGCAGTGAGTCTAGGGGGACAGAGAGCACAGATACGCAGTATTTT. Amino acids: CASSESRGTESTDTQYF.

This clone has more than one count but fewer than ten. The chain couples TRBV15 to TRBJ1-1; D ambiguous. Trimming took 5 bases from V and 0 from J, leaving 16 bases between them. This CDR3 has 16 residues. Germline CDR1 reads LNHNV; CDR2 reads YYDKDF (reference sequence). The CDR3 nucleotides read TGTGCCACCAGCCCCCCTGCAGATATTATGAACACTGAAGCTTTCTTT. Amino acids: CATSPPADIMNTEAFF.

CDR3 DNA: TGTGCCAGCAGCCCACCGACTTTACACGAGCAGTACTTC. The encoded protein is CASSPPTLHEQYF. This chain links TRBV7-9 with TRBJ2-7; D gene uncertain. The CDR3 sequence is 13 residues long. Trimming took 5 bases from V and 5 from J, leaving 13 bases between them. Looked up from germline, CDR1 is SEHNR and CDR2 is FQNEAQ (reference sequence).

DNA for the CDR3: TGTGCCTGGAACCGGGACATACAGGGAAACACCATATATTTT. The encoded protein is CAWNRDIQGNTIYF. The rearrangement links TRBV30 to TRBJ1-3; D is possibly TRBD1 (6 bases). V was clipped by 4 bases and J by 4 bases, with 14 bases between them. Germline CDR1 and CDR2: GTSNPN and SVGIG (reference sequence). The CDR3 sequence is 14 residues long.

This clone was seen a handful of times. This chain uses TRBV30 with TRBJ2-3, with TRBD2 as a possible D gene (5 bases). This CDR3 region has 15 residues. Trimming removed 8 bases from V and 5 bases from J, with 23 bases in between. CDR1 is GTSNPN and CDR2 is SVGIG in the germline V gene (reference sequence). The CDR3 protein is CAGKKGGLYQDTQYF. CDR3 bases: TGTGCCGGTAAAAAGGGCGGACTTTATCAAGATACGCAGTATTTT.

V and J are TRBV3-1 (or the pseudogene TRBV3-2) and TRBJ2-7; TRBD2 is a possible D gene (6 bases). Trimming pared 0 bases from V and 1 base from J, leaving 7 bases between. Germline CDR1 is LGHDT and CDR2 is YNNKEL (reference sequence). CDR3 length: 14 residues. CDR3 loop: CASSQDGGSYEQYF. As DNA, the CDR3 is TGTGCCAGCAGCCAAGACGGAGGGTCCTACGAGCAGTACTTC.

This CDR3 reads CASSVVPTTEAFF. In DNA form, the CDR3 reads TGTGCCAGCAGCGTAGTCCCTACTACTGAAGCTTTCTTT. This chain links TRBV9 with TRBJ1-1; no clear D. This CDR3 is built from 13 residues. From germline, CDR1 is SGDLS and CDR2 YYNGEE. V shed 0 bases and J shed 5 bases, with 8 bases lying between them.

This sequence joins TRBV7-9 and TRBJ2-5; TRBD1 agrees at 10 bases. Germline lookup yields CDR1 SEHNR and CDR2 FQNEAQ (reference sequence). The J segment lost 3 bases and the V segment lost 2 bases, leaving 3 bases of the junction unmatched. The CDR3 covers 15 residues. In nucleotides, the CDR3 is TGTGCCAGCAGCTTACCGGGACAGGGGAAAGAGACCCAGTACTTC. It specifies CASSLPGQGKETQYF.

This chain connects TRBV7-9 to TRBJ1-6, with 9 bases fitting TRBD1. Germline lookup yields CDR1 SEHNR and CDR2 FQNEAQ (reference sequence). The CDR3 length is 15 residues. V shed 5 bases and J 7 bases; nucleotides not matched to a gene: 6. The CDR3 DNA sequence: TGTGCCAGCAGCCAACGACAGGGGGAGAATTCACCCCTCCACTTT. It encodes CASSQRQGENSPLHF.

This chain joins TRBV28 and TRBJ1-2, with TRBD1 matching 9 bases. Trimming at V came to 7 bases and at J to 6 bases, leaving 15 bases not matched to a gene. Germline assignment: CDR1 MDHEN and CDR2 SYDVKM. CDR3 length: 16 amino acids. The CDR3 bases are TGTGCCAGCAAATTGGGAGGACAGGGGACGCTTGATGGCTACACCTTC. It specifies CASKLGGQGTLDGYTF.

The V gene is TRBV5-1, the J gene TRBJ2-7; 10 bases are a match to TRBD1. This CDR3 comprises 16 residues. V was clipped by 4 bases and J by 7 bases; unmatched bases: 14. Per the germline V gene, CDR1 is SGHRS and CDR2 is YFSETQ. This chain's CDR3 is CASSLSLGQGVGEQYF. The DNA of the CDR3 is TGCGCCAGCAGCCTGAGTTTAGGACAGGGGGTTGGGGAGCAGTACTTC.

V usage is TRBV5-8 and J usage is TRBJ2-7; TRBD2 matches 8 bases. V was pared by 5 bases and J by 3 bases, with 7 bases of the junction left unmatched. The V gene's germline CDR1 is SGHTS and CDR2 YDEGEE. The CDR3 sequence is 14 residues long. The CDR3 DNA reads TGTGCCAGCAGAATGACGGGAGGGGGCTACGAGCAGTACTTC. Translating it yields CASRMTGGGYEQYF.

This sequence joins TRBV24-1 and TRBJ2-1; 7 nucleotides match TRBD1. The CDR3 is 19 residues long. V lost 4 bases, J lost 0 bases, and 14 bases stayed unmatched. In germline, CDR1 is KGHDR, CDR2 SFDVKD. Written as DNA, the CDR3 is TGTGCCACCAGTGAAAAGACAGGGACCGTCCTCAGCTCCTACAATGAGCAGTTCTTC. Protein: CATSEKTGTVLSSYNEQFF.

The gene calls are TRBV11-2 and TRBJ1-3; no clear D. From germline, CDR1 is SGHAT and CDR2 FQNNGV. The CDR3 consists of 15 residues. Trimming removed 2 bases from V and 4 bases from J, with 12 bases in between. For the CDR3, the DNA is TGTGCCAGCAGCTTATTGTCTGCGGCGGGAAACACCATATATTTT. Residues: CASSLLSAAGNTIYF.

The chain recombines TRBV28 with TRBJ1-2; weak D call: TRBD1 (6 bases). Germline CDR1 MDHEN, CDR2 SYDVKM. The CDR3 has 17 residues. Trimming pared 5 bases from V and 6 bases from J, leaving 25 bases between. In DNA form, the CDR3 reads TGTGCCAGCAGTGCGCCCGCCGGACAGAAGAATAGCGATGGCTACACCTTC. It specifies CASSAPAGQKNSDGYTF.

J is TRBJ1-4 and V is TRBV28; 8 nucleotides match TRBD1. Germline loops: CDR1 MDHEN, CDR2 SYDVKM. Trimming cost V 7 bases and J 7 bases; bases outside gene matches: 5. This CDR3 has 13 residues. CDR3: CASKGQVIEKLFF. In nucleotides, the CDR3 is TGTGCCAGCAAGGGACAGGTGATTGAAAAACTGTTTTTT.

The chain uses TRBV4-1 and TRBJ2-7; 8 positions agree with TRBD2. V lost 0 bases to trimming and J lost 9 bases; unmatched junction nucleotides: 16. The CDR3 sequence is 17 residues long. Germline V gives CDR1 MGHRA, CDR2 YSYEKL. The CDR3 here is CASSQDPAGGLLTAQYF. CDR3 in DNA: TGCGCCAGCAGCCAAGATCCCGCGGGAGGACTCCTAACGGCGCAGTACTTC.

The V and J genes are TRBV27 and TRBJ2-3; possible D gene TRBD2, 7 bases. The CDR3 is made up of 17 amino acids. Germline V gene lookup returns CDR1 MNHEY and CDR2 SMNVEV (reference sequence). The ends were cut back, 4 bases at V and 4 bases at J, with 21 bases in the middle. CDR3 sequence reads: CASSYLLLGRGADTQYF. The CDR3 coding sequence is TGTGCCAGCAGTTATCTCCTCTTGGGGAGGGGGGCAGATACGCAGTATTTT.

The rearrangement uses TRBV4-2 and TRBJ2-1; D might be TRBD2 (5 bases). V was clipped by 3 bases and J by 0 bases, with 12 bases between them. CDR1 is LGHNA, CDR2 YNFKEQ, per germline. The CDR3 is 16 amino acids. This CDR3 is CASSHTPGSSYNEQFF. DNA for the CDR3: TGTGCCAGCAGCCACACCCCGGGGAGCTCCTACAATGAGCAGTTCTTC.

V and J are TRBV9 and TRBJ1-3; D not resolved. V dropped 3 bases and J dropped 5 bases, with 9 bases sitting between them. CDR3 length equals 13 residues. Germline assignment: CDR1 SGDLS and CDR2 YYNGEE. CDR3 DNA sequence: TGTGCCAGCAGCGCTAGTCGGAGAAACACCATATATTTT. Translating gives CASSASRRNTIYF.